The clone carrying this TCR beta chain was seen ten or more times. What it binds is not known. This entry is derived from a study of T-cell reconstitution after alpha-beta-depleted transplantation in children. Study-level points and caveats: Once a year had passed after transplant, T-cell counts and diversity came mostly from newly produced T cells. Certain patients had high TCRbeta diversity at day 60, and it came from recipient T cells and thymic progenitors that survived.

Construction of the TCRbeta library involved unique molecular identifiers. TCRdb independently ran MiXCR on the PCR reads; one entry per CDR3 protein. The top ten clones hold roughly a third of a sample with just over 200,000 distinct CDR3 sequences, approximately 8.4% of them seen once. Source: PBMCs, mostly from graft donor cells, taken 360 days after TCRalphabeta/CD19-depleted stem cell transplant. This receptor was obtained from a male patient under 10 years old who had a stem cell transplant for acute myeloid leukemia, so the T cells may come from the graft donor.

The CDR3 nucleotides are TGCAGTGCTAGAGATTCGAGCCAGACCTTCTACGAGCAGTACTTC. As protein: CSARDSSQTFYEQYF. The rearrangement uses TRBV20-1 and TRBJ2-7; D not certain. The CDR3 consists of 15 residues. Trimming shortened V by 0 bases and J by 3 bases, and 15 bases separated the two germline ends. Germline-derived CDR1 and CDR2 are DFQATT and SNEGSKA (reference sequence).